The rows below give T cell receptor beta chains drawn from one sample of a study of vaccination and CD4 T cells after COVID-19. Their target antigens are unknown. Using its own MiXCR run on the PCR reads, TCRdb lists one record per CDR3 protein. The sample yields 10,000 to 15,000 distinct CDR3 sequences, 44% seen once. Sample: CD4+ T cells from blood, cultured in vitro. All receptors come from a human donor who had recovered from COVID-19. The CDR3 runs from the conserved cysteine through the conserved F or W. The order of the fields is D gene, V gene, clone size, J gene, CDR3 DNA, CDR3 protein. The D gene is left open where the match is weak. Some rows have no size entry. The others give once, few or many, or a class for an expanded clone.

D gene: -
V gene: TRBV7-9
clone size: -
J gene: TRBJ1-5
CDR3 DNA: TGTGCCAGCAGCTTAACCGGGGCCAATCAGCCCCAGCATTTT
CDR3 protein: CASSLTGANQPQHF

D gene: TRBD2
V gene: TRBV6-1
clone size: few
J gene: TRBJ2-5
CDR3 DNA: TGTGCCAGCACTCTCGGGTGGGGGGGAGGTCAAGAGACCCAGTACTTC
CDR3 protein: CASTLGWGGGQETQYF

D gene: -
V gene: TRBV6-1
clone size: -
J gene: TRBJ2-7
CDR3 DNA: TGTGCCAGCAGGTCCACAGGGTTCTCCTACGAGCAGTACTTC
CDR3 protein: CASRSTGFSYEQYF

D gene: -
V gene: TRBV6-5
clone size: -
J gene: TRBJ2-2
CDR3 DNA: TGTGCCAGCAGTTACTCGACCGGCAGATCCGGGGAGCTGTTTTTT
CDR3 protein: CASSYSTGRSGELFF

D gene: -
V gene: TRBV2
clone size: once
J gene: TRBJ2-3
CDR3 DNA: TGTGCCAGCAGTGGGAGCACAGATACGCAGTATTTT
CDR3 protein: CASSGSTDTQYF

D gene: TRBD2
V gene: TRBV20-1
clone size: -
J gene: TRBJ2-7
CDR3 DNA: TGCAGTGCTAGAGACCCCAGCGGGGGGTCGTACGAGCAGTACTTC
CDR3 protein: CSARDPSGGSYEQYF

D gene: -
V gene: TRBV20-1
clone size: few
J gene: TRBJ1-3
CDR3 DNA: TGCAGTGCTAGAGAGGACACCAGAAACACCATATATTTT
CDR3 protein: CSAREDTRNTIYF

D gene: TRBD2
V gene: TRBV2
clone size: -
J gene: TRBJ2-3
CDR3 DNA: TGTGCCACCTCGCCTAGCGGGGACACAGATACGCAGTATTTT
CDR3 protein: CATSPSGDTDTQYF

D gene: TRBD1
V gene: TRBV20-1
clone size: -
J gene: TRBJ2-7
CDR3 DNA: TGCAGTGCTAGGGACAGGGGCCTCTCCTACGAGCAGTACTTC
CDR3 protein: CSARDRGLSYEQYF

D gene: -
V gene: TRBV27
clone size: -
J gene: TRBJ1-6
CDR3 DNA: TGTGCCAGCCGAGTGGGTTTGTATTCACCCCTCCACTTT
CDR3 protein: CASRVGLYSPLHF

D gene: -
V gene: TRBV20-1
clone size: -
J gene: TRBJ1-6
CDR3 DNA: TGCAGTGCATCGAAAGCCGGGGCAGACAATTCACCCCTCCACTTT
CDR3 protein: CSASKAGADNSPLHF

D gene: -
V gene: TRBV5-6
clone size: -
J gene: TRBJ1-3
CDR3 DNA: TGTGCCAGCAGCCTGGACCGGCGAATTGGAAACACCATATATTTT
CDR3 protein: CASSLDRRIGNTIYF

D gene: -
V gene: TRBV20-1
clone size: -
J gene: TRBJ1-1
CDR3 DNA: TGCAGTGCTCCGCCGGGGAATCTGAACACTGAAGCTTTCTTT
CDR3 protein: CSAPPGNLNTEAFF

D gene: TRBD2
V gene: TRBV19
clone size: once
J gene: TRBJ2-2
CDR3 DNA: TGTGCCAGTGCGGGACTAGCGGGAGCGGGCGGGGAGCTGTTTTTT
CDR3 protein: CASAGLAGAGGELFF

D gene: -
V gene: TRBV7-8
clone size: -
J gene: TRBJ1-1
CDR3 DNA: TGTGCCAGCAGCTTATTCTTGCAGGGAGGAACAGGTGAAGCTTTCTTT
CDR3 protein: CASSLFLQGGTGEAFF

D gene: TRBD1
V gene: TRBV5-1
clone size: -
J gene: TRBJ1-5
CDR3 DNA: TGCGCCAGCAGCTTTACAGGGGATAGCAATCAGCCCCAGCATTTT
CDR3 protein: CASSFTGDSNQPQHF

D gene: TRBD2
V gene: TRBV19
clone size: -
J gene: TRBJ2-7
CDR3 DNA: TGTGCCAGTAGTACCCCGGGACTAGACTACGAGCAGTACTTC
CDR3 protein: CASSTPGLDYEQYF

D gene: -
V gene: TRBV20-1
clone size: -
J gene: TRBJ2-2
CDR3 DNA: TGCAGTGCTAGGATCCCATCGAACACCGGGGAGCTGTTTTTT
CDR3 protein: CSARIPSNTGELFF

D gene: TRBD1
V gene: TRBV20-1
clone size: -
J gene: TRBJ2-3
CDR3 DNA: TGCAGTGCTAGGAAGACAACGCAGGGGGCTCGGACAGATACGCAGTATTTT
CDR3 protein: CSARKTTQGARTDTQYF

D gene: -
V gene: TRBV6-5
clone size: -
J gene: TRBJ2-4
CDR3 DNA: TGTGCCAGCAGTTACTCAATCCAACAGGGCGAAGGGGCCCTTCAGTACTTC
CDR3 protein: CASSYSIQQGEGALQYF

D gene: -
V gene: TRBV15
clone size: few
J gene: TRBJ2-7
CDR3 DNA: TGTGCCACCAGCAGAGATCCGCACCGTAGAGGTACGCAGTACTTC
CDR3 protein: CATSRDPHRRGTQYF

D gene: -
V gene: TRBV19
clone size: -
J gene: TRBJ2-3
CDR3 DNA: TGTGCCAGTAGTTTACTCTACGAGGATACGCAGTATTTT
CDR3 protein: CASSLLYEDTQYF

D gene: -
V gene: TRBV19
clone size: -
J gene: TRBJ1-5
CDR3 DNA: TGTGCCAGTAGTATAGTTTGGACGGCCGACAATCAGCCCCAGCATTTT
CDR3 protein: CASSIVWTADNQPQHF

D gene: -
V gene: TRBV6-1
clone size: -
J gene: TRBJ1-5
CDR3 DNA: TGTGCCAGCAGACAGGCCCGTAGCAATCAGCCCCAGCATTTT
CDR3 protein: CASRQARSNQPQHF